This T cell receptor (beta chain) emerged from a study of T cells in Graves' hyperthyroidism and ophthalmopathy. Study outcomes and limitations: Expanded thyroid clonotypes (above 0.001) were mostly also found in blood.

Graves' hyperthyroidism showing no ophthalmopathy progression within 18 months was considered stable. Patients aged 18 to 65 had newly diagnosed hyperthyroidism of under 2 months' duration. Template material for amplifying TCR beta CDR3 regions consisted of RNA transcripts. A first-round RT-PCR of the TCR CDR3 used the HTBI primer set. TCRdb processed the multiplex PCR reads anew with MiXCR; each CDR3 protein has one entry. This repertoire shows 550,000 to 800,000 distinct CDR3 sequences, around a sixth found once; its top ten account for about 16%. This clonotype came up a few times. The antigen is undetermined. CDR1 and CDR2 from the germline V gene are SQVTM and ANQGSEA. The J segment lost 4 bases and the V segment lost 3 bases, leaving 1 base of the junction unmatched. CDR3 size: 12 residues.

This rearrangement joins TRBV29-1 to TRBJ2-3, with 7 bases aligning to TRBD2. The TCR was taken from a man aged 45-65 years with Graves' hyperthyroidism. Source material: blood. The CDR3 region is CSVDRGADTQYF. The CDR3 bases are TGCAGCGTTGACCGGGGGGCAGATACGCAGTATTTT.